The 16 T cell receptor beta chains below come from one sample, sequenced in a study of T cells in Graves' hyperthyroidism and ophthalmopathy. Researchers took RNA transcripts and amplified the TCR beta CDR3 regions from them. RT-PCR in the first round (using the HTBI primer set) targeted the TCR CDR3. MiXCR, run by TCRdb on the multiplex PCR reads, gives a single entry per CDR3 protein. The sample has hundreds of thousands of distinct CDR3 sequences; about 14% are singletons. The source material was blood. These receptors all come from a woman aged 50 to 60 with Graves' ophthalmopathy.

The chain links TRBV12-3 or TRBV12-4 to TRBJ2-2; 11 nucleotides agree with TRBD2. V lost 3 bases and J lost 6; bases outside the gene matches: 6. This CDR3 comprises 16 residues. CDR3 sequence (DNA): TGTGCCAGCAGTTTGGGTAGCGGGAGGGGGGCCGGGGAGCTGTTTTTT. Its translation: CASSLGSGRGAGELFF.

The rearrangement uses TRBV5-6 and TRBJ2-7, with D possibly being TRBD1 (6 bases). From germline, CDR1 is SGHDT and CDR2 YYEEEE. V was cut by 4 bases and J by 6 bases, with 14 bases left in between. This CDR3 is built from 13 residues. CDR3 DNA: TGTGCCAGCAGCCCCGGACAGTCTCCCGAGCAGTACTTC. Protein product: CASSPGQSPEQYF.

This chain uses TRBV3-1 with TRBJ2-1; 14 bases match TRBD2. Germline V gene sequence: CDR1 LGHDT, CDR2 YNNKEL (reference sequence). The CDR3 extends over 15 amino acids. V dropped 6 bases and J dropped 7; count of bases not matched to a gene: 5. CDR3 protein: CASRGLAGAENEQFF. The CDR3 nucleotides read TGTGCCAGCAGGGGACTAGCGGGAGCTGAGAATGAGCAGTTCTTC.

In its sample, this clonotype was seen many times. CDR3 residues: CSAQGLAGIFTDTQYF. The CDR3 region has the DNA TGCAGTGCCCAAGGACTAGCGGGTATTTTTACAGATACGCAGTATTTT. V is TRBV20-1 and J is TRBJ2-3, with 11 bases that match TRBD2. The CDR3 loop spans 16 amino acids. V was clipped by 6 bases and J by 3 bases; unmatched bases: 11. Per the germline V gene, CDR1 is DFQATT and CDR2 is SNEGSKA (reference sequence).

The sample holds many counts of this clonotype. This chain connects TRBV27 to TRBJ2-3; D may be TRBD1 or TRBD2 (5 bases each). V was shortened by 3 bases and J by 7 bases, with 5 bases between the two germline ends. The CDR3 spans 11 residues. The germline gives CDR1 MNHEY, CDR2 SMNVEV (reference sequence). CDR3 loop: CASSLGHTQYF. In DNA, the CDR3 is TGTGCCAGCAGTTTGGGACATACGCAGTATTTT.

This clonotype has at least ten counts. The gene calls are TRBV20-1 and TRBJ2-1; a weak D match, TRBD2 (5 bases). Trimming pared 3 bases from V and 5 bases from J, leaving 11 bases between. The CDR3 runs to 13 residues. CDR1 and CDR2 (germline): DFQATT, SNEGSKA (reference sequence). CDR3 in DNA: TGCAGTGCTAGGGACTCTGGGAACAATGAGCAGTTCTTC. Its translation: CSARDSGNNEQFF.

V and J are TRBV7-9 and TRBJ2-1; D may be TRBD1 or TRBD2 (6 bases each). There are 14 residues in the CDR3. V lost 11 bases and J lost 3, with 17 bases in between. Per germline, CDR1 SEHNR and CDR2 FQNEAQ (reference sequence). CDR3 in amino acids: CASRFGGLYNEQFF. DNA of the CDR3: TGTGCCTCCCGATTTGGGGGGCTCTACAATGAGCAGTTCTTC.

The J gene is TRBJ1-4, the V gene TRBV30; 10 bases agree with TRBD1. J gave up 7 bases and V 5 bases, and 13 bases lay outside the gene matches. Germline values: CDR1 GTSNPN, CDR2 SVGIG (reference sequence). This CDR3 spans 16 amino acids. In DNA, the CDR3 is TGTGCCTGGGGTCGGGGGACCGGGACAGGGGTTGAAAAACTGTTTTTT. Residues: CAWGRGTGTGVEKLFF.

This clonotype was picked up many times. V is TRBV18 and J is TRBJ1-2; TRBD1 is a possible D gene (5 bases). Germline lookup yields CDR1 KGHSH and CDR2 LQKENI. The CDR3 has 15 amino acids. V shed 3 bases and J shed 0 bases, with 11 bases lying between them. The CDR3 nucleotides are TGTGCCAGCTCACCGGAGGGGATCCCTAACTATGGCTACACCTTC. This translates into CASSPEGIPNYGYTF.

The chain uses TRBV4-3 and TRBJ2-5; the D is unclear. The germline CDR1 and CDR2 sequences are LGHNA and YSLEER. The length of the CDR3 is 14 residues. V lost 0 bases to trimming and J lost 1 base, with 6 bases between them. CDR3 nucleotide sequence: TGCGCCAGCAGCCAAGAGGGTACCCAAGAGACCCAGTACTTC. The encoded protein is CASSQEGTQETQYF.

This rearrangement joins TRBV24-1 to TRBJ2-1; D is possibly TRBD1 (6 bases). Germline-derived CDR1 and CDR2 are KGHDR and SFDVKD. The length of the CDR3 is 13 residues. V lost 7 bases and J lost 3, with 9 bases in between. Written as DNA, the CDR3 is TGTGCCACCAGAAACAGGGACTACAATGAGCAGTTCTTC. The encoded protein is CATRNRDYNEQFF.

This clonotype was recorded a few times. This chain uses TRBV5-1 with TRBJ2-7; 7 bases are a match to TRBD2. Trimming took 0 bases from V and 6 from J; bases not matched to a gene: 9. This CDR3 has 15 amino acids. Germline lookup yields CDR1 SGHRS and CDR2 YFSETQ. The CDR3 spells CASSLGLASFPEQYF. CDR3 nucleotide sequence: TGCGCCAGCAGCTTGGGACTAGCAAGTTTCCCCGAGCAGTACTTC.

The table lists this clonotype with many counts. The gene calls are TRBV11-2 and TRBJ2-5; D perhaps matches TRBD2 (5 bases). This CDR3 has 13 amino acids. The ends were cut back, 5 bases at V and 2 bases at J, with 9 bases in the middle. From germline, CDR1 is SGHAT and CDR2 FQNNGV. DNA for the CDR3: TGTGCCAGCAGCCCGGACTTGCAAGAGACCCAGTACTTC. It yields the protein CASSPDLQETQYF. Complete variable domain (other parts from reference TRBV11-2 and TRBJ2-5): EAGVAQSPRYKIIEKRQSVAFWCNPISGHATLYWYQQILGQGPKLLIQFQNNGVVDDSQLPKDRFSAERLKGVDSTLKIQPAKLEDSAVYLCASSPDLQETQYFGPGTRLLVL.

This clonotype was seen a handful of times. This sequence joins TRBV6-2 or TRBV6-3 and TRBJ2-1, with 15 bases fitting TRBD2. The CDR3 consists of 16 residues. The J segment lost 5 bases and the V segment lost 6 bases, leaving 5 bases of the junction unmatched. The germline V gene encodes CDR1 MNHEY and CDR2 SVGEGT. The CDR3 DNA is TGTGCCAGCAGGTGGACTAGCGGGAGGGCTGACAATGAGCAGTTCTTC. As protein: CASRWTSGRADNEQFF.

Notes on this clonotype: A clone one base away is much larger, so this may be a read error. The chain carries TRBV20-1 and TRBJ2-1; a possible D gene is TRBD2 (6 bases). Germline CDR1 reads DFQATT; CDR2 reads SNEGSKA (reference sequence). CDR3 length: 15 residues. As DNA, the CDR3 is TGCAGTGCAATAAATGGGGGGAGCTCCTACAATGGGCAGTTCTTC. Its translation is CSAINGGSSYNGQFF.

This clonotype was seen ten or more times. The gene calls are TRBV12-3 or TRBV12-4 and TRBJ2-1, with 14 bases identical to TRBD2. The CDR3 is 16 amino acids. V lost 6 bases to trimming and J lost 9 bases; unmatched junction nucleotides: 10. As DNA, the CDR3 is TGTGCCAGCAGCCGCCCGGGACTAGCGGGAGTCGGTGAGCAGTTCTTC. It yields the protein CASSRPGLAGVGEQFF.